This T cell receptor beta chain was found in a study of CD8 T cells in ankylosing spondylitis. Ten or more counts support this clonotype. The junction differs from germline at one of its ends, possibly a read error. TCRdb analysed the 5' RACE reads with MiXCR anew, one entry per CDR3 protein. The table includes under 150,000 distinct CDR3 sequences, 11% detected once. Germline CDR1 SQVTM, CDR2 ANQGSEA. The CDR3 loop spans 12 amino acids. Sequencing was performed on blood, either unsorted or a sorted T cell fraction (not recorded which). This rearrangement joins TRBV29-1 to TRBJ1-2; TRBD1 aligns across 8 bases. The receptor was isolated from a female donor with ankylosing spondylitis or in good health (not recorded which). The CDR3 reads CSVLGQVKGRSF. The DNA of the CDR3 is TGCAGCGTTCTGGGACAGGTTAAGGGCCGGTCCTTC.